This T cell receptor (beta chain) was documented in a study of blood T cell repertoires in COVID-19. Study background: Italy, Spain and the United States were the sources of the convalescent and acute COVID-19 samples. Sample material is recorded as cDNA or gDNA derived from T cells, B-cell-depleted T cells, or PBMCs.

Seattle enrolled patients during active infection and tracked them longitudinally. V was cut by 5 bases and J by 4 bases, with 21 bases left in between. The germline gives CDR1 LGHDT, CDR2 YNNKEL (reference sequence). The CDR3 extends over 17 amino acids. As handled by the study authors: Nucleated cell number was recorded as an estimate derived from reference gene primer amplification. Libraries were prepared by immunoSEQ multiplex PCR; TCRdb keeps only in-frame clonotypes and omits some of them. That table supplies the V and J calls and clone size; D and trimming were determined from the DNA. The table records 250,000 to 400,000 clones, around 89% of them present only once.

The material sequenced was peripheral blood. The sequence came from a woman aged 25 to 39 with COVID-19, enrolled during active disease. V gene TRBV3-1 (or the pseudogene TRBV3-2) combines with J gene TRBJ1-3, with a tentative D call TRBD1 (5 bases). The CDR3 nucleotides read TGTGCCAGCAGCACCCGAAGGGGACGGGACTTAGGAAACACCATATATTTT. This encodes CASSTRRGRDLGNTIYF.